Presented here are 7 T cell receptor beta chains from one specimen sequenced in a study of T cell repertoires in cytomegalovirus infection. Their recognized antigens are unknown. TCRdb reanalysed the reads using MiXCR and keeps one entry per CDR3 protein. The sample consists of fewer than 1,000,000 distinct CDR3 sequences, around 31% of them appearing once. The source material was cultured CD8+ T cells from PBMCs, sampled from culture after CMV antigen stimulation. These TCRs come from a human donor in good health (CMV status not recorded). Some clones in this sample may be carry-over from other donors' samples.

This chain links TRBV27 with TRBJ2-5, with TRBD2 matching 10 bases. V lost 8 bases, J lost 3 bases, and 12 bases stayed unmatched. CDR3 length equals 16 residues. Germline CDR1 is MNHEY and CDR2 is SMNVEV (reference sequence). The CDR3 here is CASFIGLAEIEETQYF. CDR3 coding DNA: TGTGCCAGCTTTATAGGACTAGCGGAAATTGAAGAGACCCAGTACTTC.

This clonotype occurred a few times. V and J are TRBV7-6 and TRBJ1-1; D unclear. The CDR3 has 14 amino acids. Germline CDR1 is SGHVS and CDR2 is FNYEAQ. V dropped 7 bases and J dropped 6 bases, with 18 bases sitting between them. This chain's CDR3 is CASTQAMGIAEAFF. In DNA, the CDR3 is TGTGCCAGCACCCAAGCAATGGGTATCGCTGAAGCTTTCTTT.

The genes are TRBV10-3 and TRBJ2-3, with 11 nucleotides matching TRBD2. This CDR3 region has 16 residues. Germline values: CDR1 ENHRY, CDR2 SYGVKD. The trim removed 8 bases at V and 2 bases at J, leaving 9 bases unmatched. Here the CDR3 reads CAIGLAGGRDTDTQYF. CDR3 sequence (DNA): TGTGCCATCGGCCTAGCGGGGGGCCGGGACACAGATACGCAGTATTTT.

The CDR3 is CASSLFITLEYNEQFF. DNA of the CDR3: TGTGCCAGCAGTTTATTTATCACCCTCGAATACAATGAGCAGTTCTTC. The chain uses TRBV27 and TRBJ2-1, with D unclear. From germline, CDR1 is MNHEY and CDR2 SMNVEV (reference sequence). V lost 1 base to trimming and J lost 4 bases, with 14 bases between them. This CDR3 has 16 amino acids.

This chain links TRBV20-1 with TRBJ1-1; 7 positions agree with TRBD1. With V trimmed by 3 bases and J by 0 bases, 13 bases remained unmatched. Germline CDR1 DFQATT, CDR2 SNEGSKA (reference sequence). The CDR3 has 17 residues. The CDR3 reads CSARGTDVAGLNTEAFF. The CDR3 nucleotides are TGCAGTGCTAGGGGGACAGATGTTGCCGGACTGAACACTGAAGCTTTCTTT.

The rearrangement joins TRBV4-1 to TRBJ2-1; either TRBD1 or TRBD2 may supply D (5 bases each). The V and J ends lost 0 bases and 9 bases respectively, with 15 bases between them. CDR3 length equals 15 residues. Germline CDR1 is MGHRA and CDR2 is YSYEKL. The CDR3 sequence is CASSQDGDGAGEQFF. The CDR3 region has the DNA TGCGCCAGCAGCCAAGATGGGGACGGGGCTGGTGAGCAGTTCTTC.

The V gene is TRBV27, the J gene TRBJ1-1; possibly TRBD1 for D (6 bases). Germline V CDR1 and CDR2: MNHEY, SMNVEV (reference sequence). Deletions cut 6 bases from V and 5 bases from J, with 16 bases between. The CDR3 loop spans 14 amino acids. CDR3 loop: CASSINRAGTEAFF. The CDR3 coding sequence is TGTGCCAGCAGCATCAACAGGGCGGGGACTGAAGCTTTCTTT.